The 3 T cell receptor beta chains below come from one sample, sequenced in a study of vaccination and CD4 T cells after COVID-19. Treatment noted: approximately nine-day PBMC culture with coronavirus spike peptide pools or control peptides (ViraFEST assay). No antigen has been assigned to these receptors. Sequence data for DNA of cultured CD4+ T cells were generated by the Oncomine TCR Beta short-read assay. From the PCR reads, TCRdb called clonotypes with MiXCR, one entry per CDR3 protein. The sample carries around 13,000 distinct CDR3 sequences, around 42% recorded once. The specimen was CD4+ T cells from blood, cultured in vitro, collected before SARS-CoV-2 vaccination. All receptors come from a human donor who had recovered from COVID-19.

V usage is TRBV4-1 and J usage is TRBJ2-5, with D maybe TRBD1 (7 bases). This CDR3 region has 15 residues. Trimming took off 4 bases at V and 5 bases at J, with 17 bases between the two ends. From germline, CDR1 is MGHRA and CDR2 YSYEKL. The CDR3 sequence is CASSPTGGGGETQYF. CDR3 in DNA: TGCGCCAGCAGCCCCACCGGAGGGGGCGGGGAGACCCAGTACTTC.

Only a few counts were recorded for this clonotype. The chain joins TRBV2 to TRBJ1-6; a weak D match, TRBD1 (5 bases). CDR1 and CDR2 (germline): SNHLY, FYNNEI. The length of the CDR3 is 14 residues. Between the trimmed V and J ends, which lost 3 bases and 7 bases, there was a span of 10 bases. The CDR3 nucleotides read TGTGCCAGCAGTGACCAGGGAAGGAATTCACCCCTCCACTTT. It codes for CASSDQGRNSPLHF.

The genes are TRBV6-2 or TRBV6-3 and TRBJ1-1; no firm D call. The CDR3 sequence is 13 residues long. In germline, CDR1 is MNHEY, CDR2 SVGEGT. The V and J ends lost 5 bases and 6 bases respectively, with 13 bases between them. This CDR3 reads CASSPTSRSEAFF. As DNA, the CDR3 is TGTGCCAGCAGTCCTACAAGTCGGTCTGAAGCTTTCTTT.